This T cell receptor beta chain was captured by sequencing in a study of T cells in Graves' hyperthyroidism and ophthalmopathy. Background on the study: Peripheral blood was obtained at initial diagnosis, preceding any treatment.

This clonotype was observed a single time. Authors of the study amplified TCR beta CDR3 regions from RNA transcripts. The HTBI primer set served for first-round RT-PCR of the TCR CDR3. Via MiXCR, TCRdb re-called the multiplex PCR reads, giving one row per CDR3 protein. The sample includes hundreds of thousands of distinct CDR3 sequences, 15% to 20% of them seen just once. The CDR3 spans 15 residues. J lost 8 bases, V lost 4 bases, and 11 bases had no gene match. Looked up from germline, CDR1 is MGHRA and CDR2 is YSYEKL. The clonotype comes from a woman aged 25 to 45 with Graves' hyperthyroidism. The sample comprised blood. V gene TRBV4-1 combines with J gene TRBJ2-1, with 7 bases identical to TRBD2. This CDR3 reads CASSLRERSTDEQFF. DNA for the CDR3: TGCGCCAGCAGCCTGCGGGAGAGGTCGACGGATGAGCAGTTCTTC.